This T cell receptor (beta chain) was documented in a study of blood T cell repertoires in COVID-19. As handled by the study authors: For nucleated cells, counts were estimated from reference gene primer amplification. TCRdb's table, derived via immunoSEQ multiplex PCR, lists solely in-frame clones and lacks some. The D gene and trimming were derived from the DNA, and the V and J assignments and clone size from that table. The sample includes around 76,000 clones, around 91% of them seen just once. With 3 bases removed from V and 6 bases from J, the gap between germline ends came to 12 bases. The CDR3 contains 13 residues. Germline CDR1 SNHLY, CDR2 FYNNEI.

Source material: peripheral blood. The chain carries TRBV2 and TRBJ2-7; D is uncertain. The receptor comes from a human donor in a cohort sampled during active COVID-19. For the CDR3, the DNA is TGTGCCAGCAGTGAGGTCGGTCGAGGCGAGCAGTACTTC. Encoded protein: CASSEVGRGEQYF. The full variable domain, rest sourced from reference TRBV2 and TRBJ2-7, is EPEVTQTPSHQVTQMGQEVILRCVPISNHLYFYWYRQILGQKVEFLVSFYNNEISEKSEIFDDQFSVERPDGSNFTLKIRSTKLEDSAMYFCASSEVGRGEQYFGPGTRLTVT.